The 20 T cell receptor beta chains reported below all come from one sample, sequenced in a study of cytomegalovirus exposure and HLA in healthy donors. Both 60 Vbeta primers and 13 Jbeta primers went into the PCR. Libraries were prepared by immunoSEQ multiplex PCR; TCRdb keeps only in-frame clonotypes and omits some of them. Here the sample spans around 64,000 clones, roughly 88% being singletons. Sample: PBMCs. These receptors were taken from a woman under 40 in good health and CMV-seronegative.

V gene TRBV11-2 combines with J gene TRBJ1-3; D remains unclear. CDR1 is SGHAT and CDR2 is FQNNGV in the germline V gene. This CDR3 has 14 residues. Trimming cost V 5 bases and J 0 bases, with 8 bases left between them. Here the CDR3 DNA reads TGTGCCAGCAGCACGACACTCTCTGGAAACACCATATATTTT. Its translation is CASSTTLSGNTIYF.

This clone has just one count. This rearrangement joins TRBV28 to TRBJ2-3; D gene unclear. This CDR3 contains 14 residues. Trimming left V 2 bases short and J 0 bases short, with 6 bases between. Germline-derived CDR1 and CDR2 are MDHEN and SYDVKM. The CDR3 DNA sequence: TGTGCCAGCAGTTTAAGCGAGAGCACAGATACGCAGTATTTT. As protein: CASSLSESTDTQYF.

This sequence joins TRBV6-5 and TRBJ1-1; TRBD1 agrees at 8 bases. The CDR3 length is 15 residues. From germline, CDR1 is MNHEY and CDR2 SVGAGI. J gave up 1 base and V 7 bases, and 8 bases lay outside the gene matches. The CDR3, as DNA: TGTGCCAGCAATCCTAATGGACAGGGGAACACTGAAGCTTTCTTT. Protein sequence: CASNPNGQGNTEAFF.

In its sample, this clone was seen a few times. The CDR3 DNA reads TGCGCCAGCAGCTTGGGGGATTACGGGACACCCGAAAAACTGTTTTTT. Its protein is CASSLGDYGTPEKLFF. J is TRBJ1-4 and V is TRBV5-1; possibly TRBD1 for D (6 bases). The germline V and J ends were trimmed by 0 bases and 8 bases, with 17 bases remaining between them. CDR3 size: 16 residues. From germline, CDR1 is SGHRS and CDR2 YFSETQ.

CDR3 DNA sequence: TGTGCCAGCAGCTTAGCGGGACATTTCTACGAGCAGTACTTC. Translated: CASSLAGHFYEQYF. The V and J genes are TRBV7-9 and TRBJ2-7; D is perhaps TRBD1 (6 bases). In germline, CDR1 is SEHNR, CDR2 FQNEAQ (reference sequence). V dropped 0 bases and J dropped 3 bases, with 9 bases sitting between them. The CDR3 sequence is 14 residues long.

This chain joins TRBV19 and TRBJ1-1, with TRBD1 matching 10 bases. Germline CDR1 is LNHDA and CDR2 is SQIVND (reference sequence). V lost 9 bases, J lost 5 bases, and 12 bases stayed unmatched. The CDR3 length is 15 residues. The CDR3, as DNA: TGTGCCAGCACCACGAGGGACAGGGGAGAAACTGAAGCTTTCTTT. Its translation is CASTTRDRGETEAFF.

The CDR3 sequence: CASSLLAAVSYNEQFF. For the CDR3, the DNA is TGTGCCAGCAGCTTACTAGCGGCAGTCTCCTACAATGAGCAGTTCTTC. The chain employs TRBV13 and TRBJ2-1; 7 bases map to TRBD2. V was pared by 2 bases and J by 0 bases, with 4 bases of the junction left unmatched. Germline assignment: CDR1 PRHDT and CDR2 FYEKMQ (reference sequence). This CDR3 is built from 16 residues. Looking up the rest from reference TRBV13 and TRBJ2-1 gives the full variable domain: AAGVIQSPRHLIKEKRETATLKCYPIPRHDTVYWYQQGPGQDPQFLISFYEKMQSDKGSIPDRFSAQQFSDYHSELNMSSLELGDSALYFCASSLLAAVSYNEQFFGPGTRLTVL.

The chain links TRBV4-2 to TRBJ1-1, with 7 positions matching TRBD1. From germline, CDR1 is LGHNA and CDR2 YNFKEQ. The CDR3 covers 16 residues. V trimming: 0 bases; J trimming: 5 bases; junction bases outside the gene matches: 9. In DNA form, the CDR3 reads TGTGCCAGCAGCCAAGATCCGGGAGGGGGCAGTACTGAAGCTTTCTTT. Protein sequence: CASSQDPGGGSTEAFF.

The CDR3 nucleotides are TGTGCCTGGAGTGGAGCGGGAGATCCCTACGAGCAGTACTTC. Its protein is CAWSGAGDPYEQYF. The chain recombines TRBV30 with TRBJ2-7; TRBD2 matches 8 bases. Germline values: CDR1 GTSNPN, CDR2 SVGIG (reference sequence). The CDR3 is 14 residues long. The V and J ends lost 1 base and 2 bases, in that order; junction bases with no gene match: 4.

The CDR3 reads CASSLAHTAGGNTGELFF. CDR3 bases: TGTGCCAGCAGCTTAGCGCATACGGCGGGAGGGAACACCGGGGAGCTGTTTTTT. This rearrangement joins TRBV7-9 to TRBJ2-2; TRBD2 aligns across 8 bases. CDR3 size: 18 residues. V was clipped by 0 bases and J by 1 base; unmatched bases: 7. From germline, CDR1 is SEHNR and CDR2 FQNEAQ (reference sequence).

The rearrangement joins TRBV11-2 to TRBJ1-2; no reliable D call. The CDR3 contains 14 residues. CDR1 SGHAT and CDR2 FQNNGV come from the germline V gene. Trimming removed 2 bases at V and 9 bases at J, with 16 bases between. The DNA of the CDR3 is TGTGCCAGCAGCTTAACCCTCCTGCAGGAACGCTACACCTTC. It is translated as CASSLTLLQERYTF.

This rearrangement joins TRBV5-1 to TRBJ1-3; 9 bases are shared with TRBD1. Losses at the gene ends were 1 base for V and 4 bases for J; bases not matched to a gene: 3. Germline V CDR1 and CDR2: SGHRS, YFSETQ. This CDR3 contains 15 residues. CDR3: CASSLRTGDGNTIYF. CDR3 nucleotides: TGCGCCAGCAGCTTGCGGACAGGGGACGGAAACACCATATATTTT.

A few counts support this clone. The genes are TRBV25-1 and TRBJ2-7, with TRBD1 matching over 9 bases. The germline V gene has CDR1 MGHDK and CDR2 SYGVNS. The CDR3 is 16 amino acids. V was pared by 1 base and J by 1 base, with 5 bases of the junction left unmatched. CDR3 amino acids: CASSEFRQGVSYEQYF. The CDR3 region has the DNA TGTGCCAGCAGTGAATTTCGACAGGGGGTATCCTACGAGCAGTACTTC.

The genes are TRBV4-1 and TRBJ2-7, with D perhaps TRBD2 (6 bases). This CDR3 contains 16 residues. V was pared by 0 bases and J by 0 bases, with 12 bases between. Germline loops: CDR1 MGHRA, CDR2 YSYEKL. The CDR3 spells CASSQDLPSVSYEQYF. CDR3 sequence (DNA): TGCGCCAGCAGCCAAGATCTTCCTAGCGTCTCCTACGAGCAGTACTTC.

This clone was recorded a few times. This sequence joins TRBV6-1 and TRBJ2-6; no reliable D call. The V gene lost 4 bases and the J gene lost 0 bases, with 7 bases spanning the gap. This CDR3 is built from 15 residues. Germline CDR1 reads MNHNS; CDR2 reads SASEGT. Written as DNA, the CDR3 is TGTGCCAGCAGTGGCCAGTACTCTGGGGCCAACGTCCTGACTTTC. Translating gives CASSGQYSGANVLTF.

This chain uses TRBV28 with TRBJ2-7; D might be TRBD1 (5 bases). The germline V and J ends were trimmed by 7 bases and 1 base, with 17 bases remaining between them. Looked up from germline, CDR1 is MDHEN and CDR2 is SYDVKM. The CDR3 consists of 15 residues. In DNA form, the CDR3 reads TGTGCCAGCATTAATGGTGGACAACCATCCTACGAGCAGTACTTC. This codes for CASINGGQPSYEQYF.

The chain couples TRBV28 to TRBJ1-1, with a weak D call TRBD1 (6 bases). Trimming removed 5 bases at V and 0 bases at J, with 16 bases between. Germline V gene sequence: CDR1 MDHEN, CDR2 SYDVKM. This CDR3 region has 16 residues. CDR3 loop: CASSPLTGTLNTEAFF. The CDR3, as DNA: TGTGCCAGCAGTCCCCTAACCGGGACATTGAACACTGAAGCTTTCTTT.

V is TRBV19 and J is TRBJ1-2; 9 nucleotides match TRBD1. CDR3 length: 14 amino acids. V lost 5 bases, J lost 5 bases, and 6 bases stayed unmatched. The germline V gene has CDR1 LNHDA and CDR2 SQIVND (reference sequence). DNA for the CDR3: TGTGCCAGTAGTGTACAGGGGGCTGTGTATGGCTACACCTTC. Translated, it gives CASSVQGAVYGYTF.

This chain connects TRBV7-2 to TRBJ1-2; no clear D gene. Deletions cut 6 bases from V and 0 bases from J, with 14 bases between. The CDR3 totals 15 residues. Germline values: CDR1 SGHTA, CDR2 FQGNSA. CDR3 region: CASRSEIRANYGYTF. DNA of the CDR3: TGTGCCAGCAGGTCAGAGATACGGGCTAACTATGGCTACACCTTC.

This CDR3 is CASSPSGFEKLFF. The DNA for the CDR3 is TGTGCCAGCTCACCGTCGGGATTCGAAAAACTGTTTTTT. This chain links TRBV18 with TRBJ1-4; D gene unclear. V lost 3 bases, J lost 8 bases, and 10 bases lay in between. Germline loops: CDR1 KGHSH, CDR2 LQKENI. The CDR3 runs to 13 residues.